One and the same sample provided the 14 T cell receptor beta chains below, sequenced in a study of blood T cell repertoires in COVID-19. Assay used: immunoSEQ multiplex PCR; TCRdb lists only in-frame clones, some missing. Of some 450,000 clones detected, roughly 88% appear once; the ten largest clones hold roughly 12%. Sequenced input: peripheral blood. The receptors come from a woman aged 45-60 years with COVID-19, enrolled during active disease.

The J gene is TRBJ2-5, the V gene TRBV19; 9 bases are shared with TRBD1. Germline V gene lookup returns CDR1 LNHDA and CDR2 SQIVND (reference sequence). There are 13 residues in the CDR3. J lost 3 bases, V lost 8 bases, and 4 bases had no gene match. DNA of the CDR3: TGTGCCAGTCGCAGGACAGGGGAAGAGACCCAGTACTTC. Translation gives CASRRTGEETQYF.

The rearrangement uses TRBV27 and TRBJ1-1, with 7 bases fitting TRBD1. Trimming removed 6 bases from V and 5 bases from J; junction bases left unmatched: 12. CDR1 is MNHEY, CDR2 SMNVEV, per germline (reference sequence). The length of the CDR3 is 15 residues. CDR3 sequence (DNA): TGTGCCAGCAGCGACAGGGTTCGCGTGGGAACTGAAGCTTTCTTT. It codes for CASSDRVRVGTEAFF.

This clone has a handful of counts. V and J are TRBV5-1 and TRBJ1-1; D not resolved. Trimming left V 4 bases short and J 4 bases short, with 20 bases between. The CDR3 runs 16 residues. The germline V gene encodes CDR1 SGHRS and CDR2 YFSETQ. The CDR3 bases are TGCGCCAGCAGCCCGGACGAGGGCCGGTGGAGCACTGAAGCTTTCTTT. This codes for CASSPDEGRWSTEAFF.

The gene calls are TRBV10-3 and TRBJ2-7, with TRBD1 identical over 10 bases. V dropped 6 bases and J dropped 3; count of bases not matched to a gene: 8. CDR3 length: 15 amino acids. Germline CDR1 reads ENHRY; CDR2 reads SYGVKD. As DNA, the CDR3 is TGTGCCATCAGGAAAGGGACAGGGGTGTTCTACGAGCAGTACTTC. Its translation: CAIRKGTGVFYEQYF.

The chain has TRBV10-2 and TRBJ1-6; 7 bases agree with TRBD1. This CDR3 has 13 amino acids. Germline V gene data show CDR1 as WSHSY and CDR2 as SAAADI. Losses at the gene ends were 4 bases for V and 9 bases for J; bases not matched to a gene: 3. Here the CDR3 reads CASSGDRVSPLHF. The CDR3 DNA follows: TGCGCCAGCAGTGGCGACAGGGTTTCACCCCTCCACTTT.

J is TRBJ1-1 and V is TRBV15, with D uncertain. This CDR3 region has 14 residues. From germline, CDR1 is LNHNV and CDR2 YYDKDF (reference sequence). Trimming shortened V by 3 bases and J by 1 base, and 9 bases separated the two germline ends. The chain's CDR3 is CATSSRSRNTEAFF. The DNA of the CDR3 is TGTGCCACCAGCAGTAGGTCTAGGAACACTGAAGCTTTCTTT.

CDR3 sequence (DNA): TGTGCCAGCAGCGGGAACGTGCAGGGGGCGGCTAACTATGGCTACACCTTC. It yields the protein CASSGNVQGAANYGYTF. V is TRBV7-6 and J is TRBJ1-2; 8 bases map to TRBD1. The V and J ends lost 5 bases and 0 bases, in that order; junction bases with no gene match: 11. Germline loops: CDR1 SGHVS, CDR2 FNYEAQ. The CDR3 loop spans 17 amino acids.

V and J are TRBV9 and TRBJ1-2; the match to TRBD1 covers 11 bases. The CDR3 totals 14 residues. V lost 3 bases to trimming and J lost 7 bases; unmatched junction nucleotides: 5. Germline lookup yields CDR1 SGDLS and CDR2 YYNGEE. The CDR3 loop reads CASSASGTGGGYTF. The CDR3 coding sequence is TGTGCCAGCAGCGCATCCGGGACAGGGGGTGGCTACACCTTC.

CDR3 nucleotides: TGTGCCAGCAGTTTCACAAACAGGGACGGCTACACCTTC. Protein product: CASSFTNRDGYTF. This sequence joins TRBV6-5 and TRBJ1-2, with a tentative D call TRBD1 (6 bases). From germline, CDR1 is MNHEY and CDR2 SVGAGI. The CDR3 runs to 13 residues. V was trimmed by 4 bases and J by 8 bases, leaving 14 bases between them.

The V call is TRBV28, the J call TRBJ1-1; D unclear. This CDR3 comprises 12 residues. Germline CDR1 is MDHEN and CDR2 is SYDVKM. Trimming pared 11 bases from V and 4 bases from J, leaving 14 bases between. CDR3 loop: CARTRAGTEAFF. The CDR3 DNA is TGTGCCCGGACTCGAGCGGGCACTGAAGCTTTCTTT.

This chain links TRBV7-2 with TRBJ1-4; D unresolved. Germline V gene data show CDR1 as SGHTA and CDR2 as FQGNSA. The CDR3 is made up of 13 amino acids. Trimming left V 1 base short and J 6 bases short, with 6 bases between. CDR3 residues: CASSLGRDEKLFF. The DNA of the CDR3 is TGTGCCAGCAGCTTAGGCCGCGATGAAAAACTGTTTTTT.

This chain connects TRBV4-1 to TRBJ1-2, with 9 positions matching TRBD1. CDR3 size: 20 residues. Looked up from germline, CDR1 is MGHRA and CDR2 is YSYEKL. V was pared by 1 base and J by 7 bases, with 22 bases of the junction left unmatched. The DNA of the CDR3 is TGCGCCAGCAGCCAAGTTCCCCTTACCTCCCCCGGGACAGGGTCTGGTGGCTACACCTTC. As protein: CASSQVPLTSPGTGSGGYTF.

In nucleotides, the CDR3 is TGCGCCAGCAGCCAACCAGGGGGCAATGGCTACACCTTC. Translating it yields CASSQPGGNGYTF. The gene calls are TRBV4-1 and TRBJ1-2; 8 nucleotides match TRBD1. CDR1 is MGHRA and CDR2 is YSYEKL in the germline V gene. With V trimmed by 2 bases and J by 6 bases, 2 bases remained unmatched. The CDR3 runs to 13 residues.

The CDR3 sequence: CASSLWGSRSSYEQYF. As DNA, the CDR3 is TGTGCCAGCAGTTTATGGGGCTCGAGGAGCTCCTACGAGCAGTACTTC. This rearrangement joins TRBV27 to TRBJ2-7; D is possibly TRBD1 (5 bases). Germline-derived CDR1 and CDR2 are MNHEY and SMNVEV (reference sequence). The germline V and J ends were trimmed by 1 base and 0 bases, with 13 bases remaining between them. This CDR3 has 16 residues.